These T cell receptor beta chains were read from a single sample in a study of blood T cells in healthy people across ages. MiXCR, run by TCRdb on the 5' RACE reads, gives a single entry per CDR3 protein. The repertoire consists of roughly 680,000 distinct CDR3 sequences, with approximately 49% occurring once and the leading ten covering 30% to 40%. Input material: blood. These receptors all come from a woman aged 60-75 years in good health. The CDR3 runs from the conserved cysteine through the conserved F or W. The D gene is left open where the match is weak. Clone sizes are given selectively: once, few, many, or a class where the clone is expanded.

d_call j_call clone_size v_call cdr3_aa cdr3_nt
NA TRBJ2-7 NA TRBV4-3 CASGKTFLYEQYF TGCGCCAGCGGTAAGACCTTCCTCTACGAGCAGTACTTC
TRBD1 TRBJ2-3 NA TRBV2 CTSSEAYRDRGTDTQYF TGTACCAGCAGTGAAGCTTACCGGGACAGGGGGACAGATACGCAGTATTTT
NA TRBJ1-2 few TRBV10-3 CAISESLQLSYGYTF TGTGCCATCAGTGAGTCGTTACAGTTGAGCTATGGCTACACCTTC
TRBD1 TRBJ2-5 few TRBV5-1 CASSIYGTGEEETQYF TGCGCCAGCAGCATTTACGGGACAGGGGAGGAAGAGACCCAGTACTTC
NA TRBJ1-2 few TRBV7-9 CASSLGQDPNYGYTF TGTGCCAGCAGCTTAGGACAGGACCCTAACTATGGCTACACCTTC
NA TRBJ2-4 NA TRBV20-1 CSARDPSGNIQYF TGCAGTGCTAGAGACCCCTCCGGAAACATTCAGTACTTC
NA TRBJ1-6 NA TRBV27 CASSLYRGASSSYNSPLHF TGTGCCAGCAGTTTATATAGGGGTGCCTCAAGCTCCTATAATTCACCCCTCCACTTT
TRBD1 TRBJ2-1 NA TRBV7-3 CASSLRQGQTDTQFF TGTGCCAGCAGCTTAAGACAGGGACAGACAGATACGCAGTTCTTC
NA TRBJ1-4 NA TRBV20-1 CSARGGEGEKLFF TGCAGTGCTAGAGGGGGGGAAGGAGAAAAACTGTTTTTT
TRBD2 TRBJ2-6 NA TRBV27 CASRPPLAGVSGANVLTF TGTGCCAGCCGCCCTCCCCTGGCGGGAGTCTCTGGGGCCAACGTCCTGACTTTC
NA TRBJ2-7 NA TRBV28 CASRQEALSYEQYF TGTGCCAGCAGACAGGAGGCCCTCTCCTACGAGCAGTACTTC
TRBD2 TRBJ2-3 once TRBV29-1 CSVDGTSPTDTQYF TGCAGCGTTGATGGGACTAGCCCCACAGATACGCAGTATTTT
NA TRBJ2-4 few TRBV20-1 CSARWTGQNIQYF TGCAGTGCTAGGTGGACGGGGCAAAACATTCAGTACTTC
NA TRBJ2-1 few TRBV29-1 CSVMDSSSYNEQFF TGCAGCGTTATGGACTCAAGCTCCTACAATGAGCAGTTCTTC
NA TRBJ2-7 few TRBV20-1 CSARDPREFSYEQYF TGCAGTGCTAGAGATCCACGGGAGTTCTCCTACGAGCAGTACTTC
TRBD1 TRBJ2-5 NA TRBV28 CASSRGTGGPQETQYF TGTGCCAGCAGTAGGGGTACAGGGGGTCCCCAAGAGACCCAGTACTTC
NA TRBJ2-5 few TRBV7-2 CASSRPWGSETQYF TGTGCCAGCAGCCGTCCCTGGGGATCTGAGACCCAGTACTTC
TRBD1 TRBJ2-5 many TRBV12-3/TRBV12-4 CASREGQGEETQYF TGTGCCAGCAGGGAGGGACAGGGGGAAGAGACCCAGTACTTC
TRBD2 TRBJ2-7 NA TRBV6-2/TRBV6-3 CASTPLAGGNYNEQYF TGTGCCAGCACGCCCTTAGCGGGAGGGAACTACAATGAGCAGTACTTC
TRBD1 TRBJ1-2 NA TRBV7-2 CASSAGTGRGYGYTF TGTGCCAGCAGCGCAGGGACAGGGCGAGGCTATGGCTACACCTTC
NA TRBJ2-5 few TRBV6-2/TRBV6-3 CASRGMGTSETQYF TGTGCCAGCAGGGGAATGGGCACTTCGGAGACCCAGTACTTC
TRBD1 TRBJ2-1 few TRBV5-1 CASRDRENNEQFF TGCGCCAGCAGGGACAGGGAGAACAATGAGCAGTTCTTC
TRBD2 TRBJ2-3 NA TRBV4-1 CASSQVGLAGAQYF TGCGCCAGCAGCCAAGTGGGACTAGCGGGGGCGCAGTATTTT
NA TRBJ2-5 NA TRBV11-1 CASSFNLGGETQYF TGTGCCAGCAGCTTCAATTTAGGAGGAGAGACCCAGTACTTC
TRBD2 TRBJ2-1 NA TRBV29-1 CSVRAGDENEQFF TGCAGCGTTAGAGCGGGAGATGAAAATGAGCAGTTCTTC
TRBD2 TRBJ2-1 once TRBV20-1 CSAPGGLAGGSYNEQFF TGCAGTGCCCCTGGGGGACTAGCGGGAGGGTCCTACAATGAGCAGTTCTTC
NA TRBJ1-2 few TRBV15 CATSPRALGSGGYTF TGTGCCACCAGCCCTCGGGCCCTCGGTTCTGGCGGCTACACCTTC
NA TRBJ2-7 few TRBV7-2 CASSSRSNYEQYF TGTGCCAGCAGCTCCCGATCGAACTACGAGCAGTACTTC
NA TRBJ2-5 few TRBV20-1 CSARALGRSETQYF TGCAGTGCTAGGGCTCTCGGGAGAAGCGAGACCCAGTACTTC
TRBD2 TRBJ2-2 NA TRBV28 CASSSGGSGMATGELFF TGTGCCAGCAGTTCCGGGGGTAGCGGGATGGCCACCGGGGAGCTGTTTTTT
NA TRBJ2-3 NA TRBV11-2 CANSPSGRGTDTQYF TGTGCCAACAGCCCCTCGGGGCGGGGCACAGATACGCAGTATTTT
NA TRBJ2-7 few TRBV6-6 CASKYGGLPSEQYF TGTGCCAGCAAGTATGGGGGCCTCCCGAGCGAGCAGTACTTC
NA TRBJ2-1 NA TRBV6-2/TRBV6-3 CASSYPSYGSNTYEQFF TGTGCCAGCAGTTACCCATCCTACGGGAGTAATACCTACGAGCAGTTCTTC
NA TRBJ2-2 NA TRBV15 CATSRAAPTNTGELFF TGTGCCACCAGCAGAGCGGCACCAACGAACACCGGGGAGCTGTTTTTT
NA TRBJ2-3 few TRBV4-2 CASSQAGQDTDTQYF TGTGCCAGCAGCCAAGCGGGACAAGACACAGATACGCAGTATTTT
TRBD2 TRBJ2-7 NA TRBV29-1 CSGGLAGAEQYF TGCAGCGGTGGACTAGCGGGAGCCGAGCAGTACTTC
NA TRBJ2-7 NA TRBV6-5 CASSSPVAGLYEQYF TGTGCCAGCAGTTCCCCCGTAGCCGGCCTCTACGAGCAGTACTTC
TRBD1 TRBJ1-1 NA TRBV10-3 CAIGGQSLNTEAFF TGTGCCATTGGGGGACAGTCATTAAACACTGAAGCTTTCTTT
TRBD1 TRBJ2-3 NA TRBV20-1 CSASFRGRGLDTQYF TGCAGTGCTAGTTTCAGGGGGCGCGGATTGGATACGCAGTATTTT
TRBD2 TRBJ2-7 NA TRBV28 CASRREGMGEQYF TGTGCCAGCAGACGGGAGGGTATGGGCGAGCAGTACTTC
NA TRBJ2-7 NA TRBV4-2 CASSQSAQGRGDEQYF TGTGCCAGCAGCCAATCTGCACAGGGTAGGGGCGACGAGCAGTACTTC
TRBD1 TRBJ2-5 few TRBV7-2 CASSFGTGQGETQYF TGTGCCAGCAGCTTCGGGACAGGGCAGGGAGAGACCCAGTACTTC
TRBD1 TRBJ1-5 few TRBV18 CASSGGAGGQPQHF TGTGCCAGCTCAGGGGGGGCAGGGGGCCAGCCCCAGCATTTT
NA TRBJ1-2 NA TRBV20-1 CSARGLRNNYGYTF TGCAGTGCGCGCGGGCTCCGCAACAACTATGGCTACACCTTC